This entry concerns a single TCR beta chain. There is no known antigen for this receptor. It has no much larger one-base neighbor in the sample; base qualities were not kept. Inclusive of the bounding cysteine and phenylalanine, the CDR3 is 12 residues long. Only CDR3 DNA is held: 36 bases, read in frame from base 1. Between the V and J ends, shortened by 7 bases and 3 bases respectively, the junction contains 10 bases. The cohort consisted of some 670 healthy bone marrow donors. All cohort members were sampled while nominally healthy, although unrecorded immune exposures were likely present. The donor tested CMV seropositive and was one of the 289 seropositive cohort members. A peripheral blood sample was provided by each donor, and peripheral blood mononuclear cells were used for TCR beta sequencing. The Qiagen DNeasy Blood Extraction Kit was used to extract genomic DNA from the blood cell samples.

The sample is drawn from a study of cytomegalovirus exposure and HLA in healthy donors (dated by TCRdb to 2016 to 2017). Context from the whole study: According to an earlier analysis of a few hundred of the donors, about 179 million T cells yielded some 110 million unique TCR beta sequences and around 300 Gb of sequence data. An early release that covered around 590 HLA-typed donors contained around 300 gigabases of sequencing data and 65 million to 100 million unique TCR sequences. Of the roughly 400 genotyped donors, over 80% were placed in the genetic ancestry cluster associated with self-reported Caucasian donors. The aim of the study was to test whether cataloging public T cell receptors could identify signatures of past pathogen exposure. Using immunosequencing, the study profiled T cell repertoires from roughly 650 subjects and related those repertoires to cytomegalovirus serostatus. Besides the first cohort of roughly 660 subjects, a separate validation cohort made up of some 110 different subjects was used. High-throughput TCR immunosequencing, statistical association of individual TCRs with disease status, and machine learning were combined to predict cytomegalovirus infection status. A later analysis re-examined previously published TCR beta repertoires from 610 or so donors and added high-resolution HLA genotyping to investigate patterns of TCR occurrence. Rather than drawing on any new phenotypic data, the later analysis identified candidate immune exposures from TCR beta sequences and the way those sequences occurred across donors. An earlier analysis of around 580 of the donors used high-throughput TCR beta sequencing to judge whether each TCR beta V gene segment behaved as functional or pseudogenic. Donor age, sex, ethnicity and CMV serostatus were compiled together with the repertoire data. Genome-wide SNP genotypes for about 65% of the roughly 670 donors were used in a later genetic analysis, which treated that subset as a discovery cohort. Every repertoire in the discovery cohort had been generated on one and the same sequencing platform. Both class I and class II loci were covered by HLA typing, at four-digit resolution. Typing coverage differed by locus: A, B, C, DRB1 and DQB1 were typed in about 620-630 donors, DQA1 in approximately 520, DPA1 in around 580, and DPB1 in approximately 450. Because of strong linkage in the cohort, roughly five DR-DQ haplotypes were treated as single units for association and clustering. Among about 360 genotyped donors of the cohort, an average of about 240,000 unique TCR beta nucleotide sequences were sequenced per donor, roughly a sixth of them non-productive. Overall results and qualifications from the work: Sequencing depth was assumed to be roughly uniform across donors in the presence/absence analyses, though that assumption may not hold. HLA typing was unavailable for some donors at each locus, so association tests used only the typed subset. In vitro tests confirmed that three of the cytomegalovirus-associated TCR beta chains recognize cytomegalovirus antigens. For the cohort, immune exposure information was limited to CMV serostatus. An association between a missense DCLRE1C variant and V-gene and J-gene trimming of TCR beta chains was found in a later genetic analysis and replicated in an independent cohort. The study gave a list of about 150 TCR beta chains associated with cytomegalovirus. Broadly in line with IMGT annotations, most TCR beta V segments showed up in productive rearrangements about 87% or about 30% of the time in an earlier analysis of roughly 590 of the donors. Because counts were too low, about 15 rarely observed V segments, including chromosome 9 orphons, were left out of the earlier analysis of approximately 580 of the donors. A cluster of highly shared sequence variants was judged likely to represent a technical artifact of the sequencing pipeline. According to a later analysis, parvovirus B19, influenza, CMV and Epstein-Barr virus appeared linked to several top co-occurrence clusters. The cohort was sequenced for TCR beta chains only, and without alpha or paired-chain data the features that could be detected were limited. Linkage disequilibrium might explain the correlated functional status among segregating V segments, but an unknown experimental factor could not be ruled out. According to a later genetic analysis, donors in an Asian-associated ancestry cluster had fewer N-insertions in productive TCRs than the approximately 700-donor mean. A later analysis found that TCR association rates varied across HLA loci, with DRB1 alleles showing the most associated TCRs and HLA-C alleles the fewest. Cytomegalovirus status was reported to be diagnosed by the classifier with high specificity and sensitivity in both the original and validation cohorts. Most CMV-associated TCR beta chains appeared to be HLA-restricted in a later analysis, and the HLA associations seemed to be driven largely by CMV exposure. A further reported finding was that TCR beta sequences accurately predicted the HLA-A and HLA-B alleles for most subjects in the first cohort. In a later analysis, about 16,000 TCR beta sequences were associated with specific HLA alleles at a false discovery rate of 0.05. Strong co-occurrence of HLA alleles, especially DR and DQ, made assigning TCR associations to individual alleles difficult. A later analysis found that HLA-associated TCR beta chains were more clonally expanded and had lower generation probabilities than equally common non-associated chains. The authors suggested that the approach could potentially be extended to other disease states and immunological phenotypes. Most TCR sequences were seen in very few donors, while some public TCRs were found in many individuals. The 87-base-pair reads could not distinguish some IMGT-functional V segments, including TRBV6-2 and TRBV6-3, so those segments were excluded.

Receptor libraries were prepared by the immunoSEQ multiplex PCR assay. For the multiplex PCR, a mixture combining 60 forward primers for TCR Vbeta segments and 13 reverse primers for TCR Jbeta segments was used. Amplification of the CDR3 region of rearranged TCR beta genes was performed with a multiplex PCR assay on genomic DNA. On the Illumina HiSeq System, the amplified TCR beta libraries were sequenced as 87-base-pair reads. The original pipeline was this. A later analysis counted some 80 million unique TCR beta chains across the 500 to 850 repertoires, and some 11 million of these chains were shared by at least two donors. Raw reads were error-corrected and collapsed into unique sequences by a nearest-neighbor algorithm in which closely related sequences were merged to remove PCR and sequencing errors. To assign V, D and J gene segments, CDR3 sequences were aligned to IMGT reference sequences. For a sequence to be retained, at least a six-nucleotide match to both a V gene segment and a J gene segment was required. Rearrangements were called productive when the CDR3 lacked stop codons and stayed in frame with V and J; all others were non-productive. Following IMGT convention, CDR3 was defined as the stretch from the second conserved V-encoded cysteine to the conserved J-encoded phenylalanine. Sequences without an unambiguous match to a single V gene segment were excluded from the earlier analysis of about 630 of the donors. An earlier analysis of roughly 590 of the donors called V segments functional above 56.7% productive rearrangements and segregating when the between-donor standard deviation exceeded 5%. A statistical classification framework was built for diagnosing cytomegalovirus status from the catalog of TCR beta chain sequences. V and J gene assignment, in a later analysis, came from comparing TCR nucleotide sequences with IMGT/GENE-DB human TR gene sequences. A later analysis assigned CDR3 sequences and most-parsimonious VDJ recombination scenarios with the TCRdist pipeline. A later analysis defined each TCR beta chain by its CDR3 amino acid sequence plus V-gene family, and excluded reads lacking a unique V-gene family. A later analysis removed 550 to 700 highly shared, low-generation-probability nucleotide sequences to deal with suspected cross-contamination and a sequencing artifact. In a later analysis, a clonal expansion index for each public chain was calculated from normalized within-repertoire ranks of inferred template counts. In a later analysis, generation probabilities were computed using a VDJ recombination model fitted to out-of-frame rearrangements, and the results were checked against IGoR. In a later analysis, hypergeometric tests were used to score TCR-TCR, TCR-HLA and TCR-CMV co-occurrence, with a repertoire-size bias correction applied to TCR pairs. A later analysis estimated false discovery rates by permuting HLA or CMV assignments 20 times. In a later analysis, co-occurring TCRs were grouped using DBSCAN, and TCRdist sequence similarity was added for clustering within HLA-allele-positive subsets. For co-occurrence clustering, repertoires with fewer than 30,000 or more than 120,000 public chains were excluded, along with four or five repertoires with anomalous nucleotide sharing. This immuneACCESS table, as held by TCRdb, lists in-frame sequences with V and J called but not all clones. Of the missing ones, under half trace to an unresolved V gene in checked studies; the others have no known cause. Clone size and V and J calls were adopted from that table, with D and trimming inferred from the DNA. This sample comprises roughly 120,000 clones, around 80% of them detected only once. The ten largest clones capture around 4.5% of the sample.

This TCR was recovered from a man under 40 in good health and CMV-seropositive. The V and J genes are TRBV23-1 and TRBJ2-7, and TRBD2 may be the D gene, going by 5 matching bases. TRBV23-1 is an open reading frame whose function is uncertain. Material for sequencing was PBMCs. The CDR3 is CASTRGVYEQYF. The bases read TGCGCCAGCACCCGGGGAGTCTACGAGCAGTACTTC.